Below, 3 T cell receptor beta chains from the same sample are listed, as sequenced in a study of identical twins. One entry per CDR3 protein, called by TCRdb with MiXCR from the 5' RACE reads. The table lists fewer than 350,000 distinct CDR3 sequences, about 8.9% of them singletons. Another study also made use of these data, one on yellow fever vaccine responses in identical twins.

The sequenced material came from memory (CD45RO+) T cells sorted from blood. The source of these receptors is a young woman in good health.

Regarding this clonotype: One junction end disagrees with the germline gene, perhaps due to a read error. CDR3 nucleotides: TGCAGTGCTAGTTCGCCAGGGCACTATGGTTACACCTTC. It specifies CSASSPGHYGYTF. The genes are TRBV20-1 and TRBJ1-2; a weak D match, TRBD1 (5 bases). The V gene's germline CDR1 is DFQATT and CDR2 SNEGSKA (reference sequence). CDR3 length: 13 residues.

There are a few counts of this clonotype. The V and J genes are TRBV9 and TRBJ2-5, with TRBD1 identical over 9 bases. The junction had 19 bases not matched to a gene; V was cut back by 3 bases and J by 4 bases. Germline V gene lookup returns CDR1 SGDLS and CDR2 YYNGEE. This CDR3 is built from 19 residues. The CDR3 nucleotides are TGTGCCAGCAGCGAGGGGGGACAGGGTGAAAGAAGAAGATCAGAGACCCAGTACTTC. Its translation is CASSEGGQGERRRSETQYF.

V is TRBV18 and J is TRBJ2-7; no definite D call. V lost 0 bases, J lost 0 bases, and 6 bases lay in between. Germline V gives CDR1 KGHSH, CDR2 LQKENI. This CDR3 is built from 14 residues. CDR3 region: CASSPPVSSYEQYF. In DNA, the CDR3 is TGTGCCAGCTCACCACCGGTCAGCTCCTACGAGCAGTACTTC.